Each of the 25 T cell receptor beta chains below was sequenced from the same sample in a study of blood T cell repertoires in COVID-19. The repertoire was sequenced with immunoSEQ multiplex PCR; TCRdb's copy has only in-frame clones and lacks some. This table holds 20,000 to 30,000 clones, 85% to 90% found once. Sample: peripheral blood. The receptor set was obtained from a man between 65 and 80 years old with COVID-19, enrolled during active disease.

The rearrangement links TRBV10-3 to TRBJ1-3; D remains unclear. Trimming shortened V by 0 bases and J by 3 bases, and 9 bases separated the two germline ends. The CDR3 runs 15 residues. CDR1 ENHRY and CDR2 SYGVKD come from the germline V gene. In DNA, the CDR3 is TGTGCCATCAGTGAGTCTGAACTCATTGGAAACACCATATATTTT. It is translated as CAISESELIGNTIYF.

The chain has TRBV13 and TRBJ1-2; D is perhaps TRBD1 (5 bases). Trimming shortened V by 5 bases and J by 1 base, and 20 bases separated the two germline ends. The germline gives CDR1 PRHDT, CDR2 FYEKMQ (reference sequence). The CDR3 length is 17 residues. The CDR3 protein is CASSRATDGQINYGYTF. The CDR3 coding sequence is TGTGCCAGCAGCCGAGCGACGGACGGACAAATTAACTATGGCTACACCTTC.

This chain links TRBV11-2 with TRBJ2-1, with TRBD2 identical over 10 bases. Germline V gene sequence: CDR1 SGHAT, CDR2 FQNNGV. The CDR3 sequence is 16 residues long. V lost 5 bases, J lost 6 bases, and 10 bases stayed unmatched. CDR3 bases: TGTGCCAGCAGCCCCCCCCTAGCGGGAGTTACCAATGAGCAGTTCTTC. This sequence encodes CASSPPLAGVTNEQFF.

The gene calls are TRBV27 and TRBJ1-2; 10 bases are a match to TRBD1. Germline-derived CDR1 and CDR2 are MNHEY and SMNVEV (reference sequence). This CDR3 contains 15 residues. The junction had 3 bases not matched to a gene; V was cut back by 1 base and J by 4 bases. The CDR3 coding sequence is TGTGCCAGCAGTTTATTGACAGGGGGCGCCTATGGCTACACCTTC. Protein: CASSLLTGGAYGYTF.

The chain joins TRBV5-1 to TRBJ2-7; D remains unclear. The CDR3 runs to 15 residues. Deletions cut 0 bases from V and 0 bases from J, with 10 bases between. The germline V gene encodes CDR1 SGHRS and CDR2 YFSETQ. CDR3 nucleotides: TGCGCCAGCAGCTTGGGACCGGGTAGCTCCTACGAGCAGTACTTC. Its translation: CASSLGPGSSYEQYF.

A few counts support this clone. This chain links TRBV10-1 with TRBJ2-2; 8 nucleotides match TRBD2. Trimming at V came to 3 bases and at J to 4 bases, leaving 4 bases not matched to a gene. This CDR3 contains 15 residues. The germline gives CDR1 WNHNN, CDR2 SYGVQD (reference sequence). The CDR3 loop reads CASSEIAGFTGELFF. The CDR3, as DNA: TGCGCCAGCAGTGAAATAGCGGGGTTCACCGGGGAGCTGTTTTTT.

This chain uses TRBV29-1 with TRBJ1-1; no definite D call. Germline lookup yields CDR1 SQVTM and CDR2 ANQGSEA. The CDR3 covers 11 residues. Trimming removed 6 bases from V and 5 bases from J, with 10 bases in between. The CDR3 sequence is CSVKEATEAFF. In nucleotides, the CDR3 is TGCAGCGTCAAGGAGGCGACTGAAGCTTTCTTT.

Written as DNA, the CDR3 is TGTGCCAGCAGCCAACAATTGACATCCCCGGTAGGCTATGGCTACACCTTC. Encoded protein: CASSQQLTSPVGYGYTF. This chain uses TRBV3-1 (or the pseudogene TRBV3-2) with TRBJ1-2; no firm D call. The CDR3 is 17 residues long. V was shortened by 2 bases and J by 4 bases, with 20 bases between the two germline ends. The germline V gene encodes CDR1 LGHDT and CDR2 YNNKEL (reference sequence).

V usage is TRBV19 and J usage is TRBJ1-5, with 7 bases lining up with TRBD1. The V gene end was trimmed by 3 bases and the J gene end by 7 bases; junction bases not matched to a gene: 9. Germline assignment: CDR1 LNHDA and CDR2 SQIVND (reference sequence). This CDR3 contains 15 residues. Written as DNA, the CDR3 is TGTGCCAGTAGTATCCTGGGGACAGAAAAACAGCCCCAGCATTTT. It codes for CASSILGTEKQPQHF. Combining the CDR3 with reference TRBV19 and TRBJ1-5 gives the whole variable domain DGGITQSPKYLFRKEGQNVTLSCEQNLNHDAMYWYRQDPGQGLRLIYYSQIVNDFQKGDIAEGYSVSREKKESFPLTVTSAQKNPTAFYLCASSILGTEKQPQHFGDGTRLSIL.

This clone was detected only a few times. V is TRBV7-9 and J is TRBJ1-3, with TRBD1 identical over 9 bases. The CDR3 totals 15 residues. Per the germline V gene, CDR1 is SEHNR and CDR2 is FQNEAQ (reference sequence). V was pared by 5 bases and J by 0 bases, with 2 bases of the junction left unmatched. The CDR3 DNA reads TGTGCCAGCAGCCCGACAGGGGGCTCTGGAAACACCATATATTTT. The encoded protein is CASSPTGGSGNTIYF.

CDR3 sequence reads: CASSLIVRTTDTQYF. In DNA, the CDR3 is TGTGCCAGCAGCTTAATAGTTAGAACCACAGATACGCAGTATTTT. The genes are TRBV7-9 and TRBJ2-3; D is ambiguous. Germline lookup yields CDR1 SEHNR and CDR2 FQNEAQ (reference sequence). Trimming removed 2 bases at V and 2 bases at J, with 11 bases between. The length of the CDR3 is 15 residues.

This clone has only one observation. The V gene is TRBV5-4, the J gene TRBJ1-2; weak D call: TRBD1 (5 bases). The ends were cut back, 4 bases at V and 5 bases at J, with 9 bases in the middle. The CDR3 loop spans 12 amino acids. Germline assignment: CDR1 SGHNT and CDR2 YYREEE (reference sequence). The CDR3 DNA follows: TGTGCCAGCAGCCTCCAGGGTTATGGCTACACCTTC. Amino acid sequence: CASSLQGYGYTF.

This chain connects TRBV7-9 to TRBJ2-1; 13 bases fit TRBD2. Looked up from germline, CDR1 is SEHNR and CDR2 is FQNEAQ (reference sequence). The V gene end was trimmed by 1 base and the J gene end by 4 bases; junction bases not matched to a gene: 4. This CDR3 contains 17 residues. The CDR3 DNA reads as TGTGCCAGCAGCTTAGGGGTGGGACTAGCGGGGTACAATGAGCAGTTCTTC. Its translation: CASSLGVGLAGYNEQFF.

The chain combines TRBV5-5 with TRBJ2-7, with 8 positions matching TRBD1. The CDR3 runs to 14 residues. CDR1 SGHKS and CDR2 YYEKEE come from the germline V gene (reference sequence). V lost 4 bases, J lost 1 base, and 4 bases stayed unmatched. The CDR3 here is CASSNGQGSYEQYF. The CDR3, as DNA: TGTGCCAGCAGCAACGGACAGGGATCCTACGAGCAGTACTTC.

The gene calls are TRBV11-2 and TRBJ1-5; possibly TRBD1 for D (6 bases). V lost 5 bases and J lost 4, with 9 bases in between. CDR3 length: 13 amino acids. Per germline, CDR1 SGHAT and CDR2 FQNNGV. The DNA for the CDR3 is TGTGCCAGCAGCCTGGACAGAAATCAGCCCCAGCATTTT. It translates to CASSLDRNQPQHF. The variable domain in full, with the rest retrieved from reference TRBV11-2 and TRBJ1-5, is EAGVAQSPRYKIIEKRQSVAFWCNPISGHATLYWYQQILGQGPKLLIQFQNNGVVDDSQLPKDRFSAERLKGVDSTLKIQPAKLEDSAVYLCASSLDRNQPQHFGDGTRLSIL.

The chain joins TRBV11-2 to TRBJ2-7; TRBD1 agrees at 7 bases. CDR1 and CDR2 from the germline V gene are SGHAT and FQNNGV. V was pared by 3 bases and J by 6 bases, with 8 bases of the junction left unmatched. The CDR3 loop spans 14 amino acids. The DNA for the CDR3 is TGTGCCAGCAGCTTTGAACAGGGGTCGGTCGAGCAGTACTTC. Encoded protein: CASSFEQGSVEQYF.

This clone is a singleton in its sample. This chain links TRBV5-1 with TRBJ2-7; tentatively, D is TRBD2 (6 bases). Germline CDR1 SGHRS, CDR2 YFSETQ. The CDR3 consists of 15 residues. With 0 bases removed from V and 3 bases from J, the gap between germline ends came to 13 bases. The CDR3 sequence is CASSLVSEGGYEQYF. CDR3 nucleotides: TGCGCCAGCAGCTTGGTTTCGGAGGGAGGCTACGAGCAGTACTTC.

This sequence joins TRBV19 and TRBJ1-2; tentative D call: TRBD1 (5 bases). The V end lost 6 bases, the J end lost 4 bases, and 9 bases lay between the germline ends. The CDR3 covers 12 residues. From germline, CDR1 is LNHDA and CDR2 SQIVND (reference sequence). The chain's CDR3 is CASSPGFYGYTF. In nucleotides, the CDR3 is TGTGCCAGTAGCCCAGGGTTCTATGGCTACACCTTC.

V is TRBV19 and J is TRBJ1-1; D not resolved. CDR1 and CDR2 (germline): LNHDA, SQIVND (reference sequence). V was trimmed by 0 bases and J by 0 bases, leaving 17 bases between them. This CDR3 has 18 residues. In DNA form, the CDR3 reads TGTGCCAGTAGTATAGATCTCTTCGTAACAGCCATGAACACTGAAGCTTTCTTT. Translating it yields CASSIDLFVTAMNTEAFF.

This chain uses TRBV10-3 with TRBJ2-3, with TRBD2 identical over 9 bases. Germline V gene sequence: CDR1 ENHRY, CDR2 SYGVKD. The CDR3 contains 18 residues. The trim removed 0 bases at V and 2 bases at J, leaving 9 bases unmatched. The CDR3 reads CAISESKGLAGITDTQYF. The DNA for the CDR3 is TGTGCCATCAGTGAGTCGAAAGGCCTAGCGGGGATCACAGATACGCAGTATTTT.

The chain couples TRBV18 to TRBJ2-7, with 9 positions matching TRBD1. Trimming removed 2 bases from V and 0 bases from J; junction bases left unmatched: 14. This CDR3 region has 19 residues. Germline CDR1 reads KGHSH; CDR2 reads LQKENI. CDR3 sequence reads: CASSPAAGTGHKISYEQYF. In DNA, the CDR3 is TGTGCCAGCTCACCAGCCGCCGGGACAGGGCACAAAATCTCCTACGAGCAGTACTTC. The full variable domain, completed using reference TRBV18 and TRBJ2-7, is NAGVMQNPRHLVRRRGQEARLRCSPMKGHSHVYWYRQLPEEGLKFMVYLQKENIIDESGMPKERFSAEFPKEGPSILRIQQVVRGDSAAYFCASSPAAGTGHKISYEQYFGPGTRLTVT.

V usage is TRBV25-1 and J usage is TRBJ1-1; 7 bases map to TRBD1. J was trimmed by 8 bases and V by 0 bases; bases with no gene match: 9. This CDR3 has 15 residues. Germline-derived CDR1 and CDR2 are MGHDK and SYGVNS. This chain's CDR3 is CASSEYRTGPEEAFF. The CDR3 bases are TGTGCCAGCAGTGAATATAGGACAGGACCGGAGGAAGCTTTCTTT.

This chain connects TRBV9 to TRBJ2-3; 13 nucleotides line up with TRBD2. Germline V lookup: CDR1 SGDLS, CDR2 YYNGEE. The CDR3 sequence is 17 residues long. The trim removed 4 bases at V and 6 bases at J, leaving 11 bases unmatched. Here the CDR3 DNA reads TGTGCCAGCAGCCTCGGAGGACTAGCGGGAGCCCGGGATACGCAGTATTTT. Its translation is CASSLGGLAGARDTQYF.

The gene calls are TRBV19 and TRBJ2-6; TRBD1 aligns across 9 bases. The CDR3 contains 17 residues. V was clipped by 2 bases and J by 1 base; unmatched bases: 3. Germline CDR1 LNHDA, CDR2 SQIVND (reference sequence). The CDR3 DNA reads as TGTGCCAGTAGTATATCGGGACAGGGTTCTGGGGCCAACGTCCTGACTTTC. Its translation: CASSISGQGSGANVLTF.

The chain employs TRBV9 and TRBJ1-1; D is unclear. CDR1 is SGDLS and CDR2 is YYNGEE in the germline V gene. V was trimmed by 3 bases and J by 5 bases, leaving 8 bases between them. The CDR3 length is 12 residues. CDR3: CASSGLGTEAFF. The CDR3 DNA reads TGTGCCAGCAGCGGACTGGGTACTGAAGCTTTCTTT.